This TCR beta chain emerged from a study of T cell responses to AZD1222 COVID-19 vaccine (dated by TCRdb to about 2021). About the investigation overall: TCR sequencing was performed for more than 230 trial participants, of whom roughly 200 were given two doses of AZD1222 and around 26 were given two doses of MenACWY control vaccine. Enrollment into the trials was organized by age into subgroups of 18-55, 56-69 and 70-plus years, and those subgroups contained approximately 150, 30 and 60 TCR-sequenced participants, respectively.

To note about this clone: The antigen this receptor binds is unknown. Qualities for individual bases were not recorded, and no much larger clone is one base off.

The CDR3 regions of human TCRbeta chains were subjected to immunosequencing. The study's own analysis went as follows. TCRs in the repertoires were matched against a reference library of SARS-CoV-2-specific TCRs that had been generated with the MIRA antigen-specificity platform. Breadth was defined as the fraction of unique TCRs that were SARS-CoV-2-associated. Depth was defined as the fraction of total T cells that were SARS-CoV-2-associated. Using the MIRA data, every spike-specific TCR was mapped to the spike region that the TCR reacted to and assigned to either a CD4 or a CD8 class. Log10-transformed breadth and depth values were compared by one-way ANOVA with Sidak's multiple comparisons tests. TCRdb limited this immuneACCESS table to in-frame rearrangements with V and J called. A share of clones is missing; checked studies link under half to unresolved V genes, and the rest is unexplained. The V and J calls and clone size were taken over from that table, and D and trimming were inferred from the DNA. The sample table holds roughly 120,000 clones, of which approximately 90% were seen once. The ten largest clones take up around 4% of the sample.

Findings and caveats that apply to the study as a whole: Reportedly, close to half of the unique spike-specific TCRs recognized epitopes lying outside the regions that are mutated in the B.1.351 and B.1.1.7 variants. The 56-69-year group was small, and its depth increase did not reach significance, likely because of low power. Because no day 14 peak-response samples were available, repertoires were characterized only after the peak T cell response. Participants were mostly white British and included more females than males, and it was suggested by the authors that clonal diversity may have been underestimated. Spike-specific TCR breadth and depth rose significantly after two AZD1222 doses compared with day 0 and with MenACWY recipients. Conclusions about previously exposed vaccinees are limited, since just a handful of AZD1222 recipients were seropositive for SARS-CoV-2 at baseline. The vaccine-associated CD4 TCRs covered the entire spike protein, and the dominant responses fell in regions 160-218 and 743-854.

The time point label, read with the paper, signifies: about 28 days (+/-7) after the second vaccine dose. AZD1222 recipients with second doses at about 4 weeks or about 12 weeks were pooled, because spike-specific TCR depth and breadth did not differ between schedules. The vaccinee samples were drawn from two UK trials, COV001 and COV002, one of which was a single-blind randomized controlled phase 2/3 trial testing AZD1222 (ChAdOx1 nCoV-19) in healthy adults. For TCRbeta chain sequencing, PBMC samples from trial participants were taken at day 0 and at day 28 after the second dose. Here the sequenced sample was peripheral blood, taken 28 days after the second AZD1222 dose. This sequence originates from an adult who received the AZD1222 COVID-19 vaccine.

At the DNA level, the sequence is TGTGCCAGCAGCCAGCGGACCTCCCTGAGTTCACCCCTCCACTTT. Its protein reads: CASSQRTSLSSPLHF. The chain links TRBV7-3 with TRBJ1-6; a confident D gene designation cannot be given. The CDR3, from cysteine to phenylalanine, totals 15 residues. The read is trimmed to its CDR3 DNA, 45 bases read in frame from base 1. Trimming costs V 5 bases and J 9 bases, and their ends lie 17 bases apart. For CDR1 and CDR2, the germline V gene lists SGHTA and FQGTGA.